These 16 T cell receptor beta chains were all obtained from the same sample, sequenced in a study of shared clonotypes between healthy human individuals. Generated by immunoSEQ multiplex PCR, the TCRdb table keeps only in-frame clones and is missing some. The repertoire holds over 850,000 clones, with about four fifths as singletons. The sequenced sample was memory CD4+ T cells from PBMCs. As for subset: CD45RA-negative fraction. The receptors were gathered from a man younger than 35 in good health. Some clones in this sample may be carry-over from other donors' samples.

V usage is TRBV5-1 and J usage is TRBJ1-1; 9 bases fit TRBD1. V was clipped by 4 bases and J by 4 bases; unmatched bases: 5. CDR3 length equals 14 residues. Germline V gene lookup returns CDR1 SGHRS and CDR2 YFSETQ. CDR3 protein: CASSADRGTTEAFF. In DNA form, the CDR3 reads TGCGCCAGCAGCGCGGACAGGGGCACCACTGAAGCTTTCTTT.

This clone was found once. V usage is TRBV7-3 and J usage is TRBJ2-1; D may be TRBD1 (6 bases). The germline gives CDR1 SGHTA, CDR2 FQGTGA. CDR3 length: 16 amino acids. Trimming shortened V by 2 bases and J by 2 bases, and 13 bases separated the two germline ends. The CDR3 protein is CASSLRSRGTYNEQFF. The DNA for the CDR3 is TGTGCCAGCAGCTTACGGTCCAGGGGAACCTACAATGAGCAGTTCTTC.

Only a few counts were recorded for this clone. The chain couples TRBV29-1 to TRBJ2-5; 13 bases match TRBD2. CDR3 length: 14 residues. Germline-derived CDR1 and CDR2 are SQVTM and ANQGSEA. J was trimmed by 5 bases and V by 7 bases; bases with no gene match: 7. The CDR3 region has the DNA TGCAGCGGGGAGGGACTAGCGGGATGGGAGACCCAGTACTTC. Translation gives CSGEGLAGWETQYF. Together with reference TRBV29-1 and TRBJ2-5, the CDR3 gives the full variable domain: SAVISQKPSRDICQRGTSLTIQCQVDSQVTMMFWYRQQPGQSLTLIATANQGSEATYESGFVIDKFPISRPNLTFSTLTVSNMSPEDSSIYLCSGEGLAGWETQYFGPGTRLLVL.

The chain combines TRBV28 with TRBJ1-4, with TRBD1 matching 7 bases. J lost 7 bases, V lost 6 bases, and 11 bases had no gene match. The length of the CDR3 is 15 residues. The V gene's germline CDR1 is MDHEN and CDR2 SYDVKM. The CDR3, as DNA: TGTGCCAGCAGAACCCACAGGGGCGGGGGTGAAAAACTGTTTTTT. This encodes CASRTHRGGGEKLFF.

Here the CDR3 reads CAWSVRANSPLHF. Written as DNA, the CDR3 is TGTGCCTGGAGTGTCAGGGCCAATTCACCCCTCCACTTT. The chain links TRBV30 to TRBJ1-6, with D perhaps TRBD1 (5 bases). V lost 0 bases, J lost 7 bases, and 7 bases lay in between. The germline gives CDR1 GTSNPN, CDR2 SVGIG (reference sequence). The CDR3 extends over 13 amino acids. Full variable domain (remainder filled in from reference TRBV30 and TRBJ1-6): SQTIHQWPATLVQPVGSPLSLECTVEGTSNPNLYWYRQAAGRGLQLLFYSVGIGQISSEVPQNLSASRPQDRQFILSSKKLLLSDSGFYLCAWSVRANSPLHFGNGTRLTVT.

The V call is TRBV11-2, the J call TRBJ2-1; the D call may be TRBD1 or TRBD2 (5 bases each). The V end was cut by 3 bases, the J end by 9 bases, with 18 bases between. The CDR3 runs 15 residues. The germline V gene encodes CDR1 SGHAT and CDR2 FQNNGV. CDR3 DNA: TGTGCCAGCAGCTTCCGGGACGCAGACGTACCTGAGCAGTTCTTC. The encoded protein is CASSFRDADVPEQFF.

The V and J genes are TRBV29-1 and TRBJ2-3; TRBD1 matches 12 bases. V dropped 5 bases and J dropped 6; count of bases not matched to a gene: 6. The CDR3 contains 14 residues. Germline V gene data show CDR1 as SQVTM and CDR2 as ANQGSEA. The CDR3 sequence is CSVTGTGGADTQYF. The CDR3 nucleotides are TGCAGCGTTACCGGGACAGGGGGCGCGGATACGCAGTATTTT.

The V call is TRBV14, the J call TRBJ1-3; no reliable D call. V was trimmed by 0 bases and J by 4 bases, leaving 10 bases between them. The CDR3 has 15 residues. Germline CDR1 reads SGHDN; CDR2 reads FVKESK. CDR3 sequence reads: CASSQEGTRGNTIYF. CDR3 bases: TGTGCCAGCAGCCAAGAGGGCACTCGGGGAAACACCATATATTTT. Full variable domain (missing parts from reference TRBV14 and TRBJ1-3): EAGVTQFPSHSVIEKGQTVTLRCDPISGHDNLYWYRRVMGKEIKFLLHFVKESKQDESGMPNNRFLAERTGGTYSTLKVQPAELEDSGVYFCASSQEGTRGNTIYFGEGSWLTVV.

V and J are TRBV28 and TRBJ2-5; D not certain. The CDR3 is made up of 12 amino acids. V was shortened by 5 bases and J by 10 bases, with 14 bases between the two germline ends. CDR1 and CDR2 (germline): MDHEN, SYDVKM. CDR3 sequence reads: CASSKENLYQYF. The CDR3 region has the DNA TGTGCCAGCAGTAAGGAGAATCTTTACCAGTACTTC.

Of note for this clone: A read error likely explains this, since a far larger clone differs by one base. Other DNA sequences of this sample code for an identical CDR3. This chain connects TRBV29-1 to TRBJ1-1, with D maybe TRBD1 (5 bases). This CDR3 is 16 amino acids long. The germline CDR1 and CDR2 sequences are SQVTM and ANQGSEA. CDR3 amino acids: CSVGAGWGMENTEAFF. In nucleotides, the CDR3 is TGCAGCGTTGGAGCAGGGTGGGGTATGGAGAACACCGAAGCTTTCTTT.

J is TRBJ2-5 and V is TRBV2; possibly TRBD2 for D (5 bases). Germline values: CDR1 SNHLY, CDR2 FYNNEI. CDR3 length equals 13 residues. Trimming left V 7 bases short and J 0 bases short, with 9 bases between. The CDR3 sequence is CASKGGYQETQYF. The CDR3 DNA is TGTGCCAGCAAAGGCGGGTACCAAGAGACCCAGTACTTC.

The chain joins TRBV28 to TRBJ2-3; D possibly matches TRBD1 or TRBD2 (5 bases each). CDR3 length: 13 residues. V was clipped by 7 bases and J by 3 bases, with 11 bases between them. Germline V gene lookup returns CDR1 MDHEN and CDR2 SYDVKM. The CDR3 region is CASTGTATDTQYF. CDR3 coding DNA: TGTGCCAGCACCGGGACGGCAACAGATACGCAGTATTTT.

This chain connects TRBV28 to TRBJ2-7; no firm D call. The germline CDR1 and CDR2 sequences are MDHEN and SYDVKM. CDR3 length equals 12 residues. Trimming cost V 6 bases and J 2 bases, with 8 bases left between them. In DNA, the CDR3 is TGTGCCAGCAGCCAACAGACCTACGAGCAGTACTTC. Translated: CASSQQTYEQYF. The variable domain in full, completed from reference TRBV28 and TRBJ2-7, reads DVKVTQSSRYLVKRTGEKVFLECVQDMDHENMFWYRQDPGLGLRLIYFSYDVKMKEKGDIPEGYSVSREKKERFSLILESASTNQTSMYLCASSQQTYEQYFGPGTRLTVT.

The rearrangement joins TRBV19 to TRBJ2-2; D possibly corresponds to TRBD2 (6 bases). Trimming stripped 4 bases from V and 5 bases from J, with 8 bases between. Germline assignment: CDR1 LNHDA and CDR2 SQIVND (reference sequence). This CDR3 is 13 amino acids long. This CDR3 is CASSKRETGELFF. The CDR3 nucleotides are TGTGCCAGTAGTAAACGGGAGACCGGGGAGCTGTTTTTT.

This sequence joins TRBV30 and TRBJ1-2; TRBD1 aligns across 9 bases. CDR1 and CDR2 (germline): GTSNPN, SVGIG (reference sequence). With V trimmed by 3 bases and J by 7 bases, 0 bases remained unmatched. This CDR3 spans 11 amino acids. The CDR3 DNA follows: TGTGCCTGGAGGGACAGGGGTGGCTACACCTTC. Translated: CAWRDRGGYTF.

V is TRBV29-1 and J is TRBJ2-1; 10 nucleotides agree with TRBD1. CDR3 length: 16 residues. Trimming cost V 6 bases and J 3 bases; bases outside gene matches: 11. The germline V gene encodes CDR1 SQVTM and CDR2 ANQGSEA. The CDR3 DNA reads as TGCAGCGTCGTCCGCGGCCGGGACAGGGGCTACAATGAGCAGTTCTTC. It codes for CSVVRGRDRGYNEQFF.